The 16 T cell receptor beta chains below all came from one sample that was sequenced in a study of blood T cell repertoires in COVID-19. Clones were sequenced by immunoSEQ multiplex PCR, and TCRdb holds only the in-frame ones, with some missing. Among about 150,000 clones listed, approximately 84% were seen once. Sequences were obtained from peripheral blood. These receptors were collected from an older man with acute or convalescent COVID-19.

The CDR3 DNA follows: TGCGCCAGCAGCTCCAGCCCCCAGGTCAATGAGCAGTTCTTC. It is translated as CASSSSPQVNEQFF. The J gene is TRBJ2-1, the V gene TRBV5-1, with D hard to call. The CDR3 consists of 14 residues. The V gene's germline CDR1 is SGHRS and CDR2 YFSETQ. V shed 3 bases and J shed 6 bases, with 13 bases lying between them. The variable domain in full, with the rest retrieved from reference TRBV5-1 and TRBJ2-1, is KAGVTQTPRYLIKTRGQQVTLSCSPISGHRSVSWYQQTPGQGLQFLFEYFSETQRNKGNFPGRFSGRQFSNSRSEMNVSTLELGDSALYLCASSSSPQVNEQFFGPGTRLTVL.

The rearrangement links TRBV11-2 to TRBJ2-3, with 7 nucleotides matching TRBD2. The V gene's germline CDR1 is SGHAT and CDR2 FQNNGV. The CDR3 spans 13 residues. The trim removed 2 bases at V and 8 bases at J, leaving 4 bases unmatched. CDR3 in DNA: TGTGCCAGCAGCTTAAACCCGGGAGGTACGCAGTATTTT. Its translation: CASSLNPGGTQYF. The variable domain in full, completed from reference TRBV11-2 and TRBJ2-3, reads EAGVAQSPRYKIIEKRQSVAFWCNPISGHATLYWYQQILGQGPKLLIQFQNNGVVDDSQLPKDRFSAERLKGVDSTLKIQPAKLEDSAVYLCASSLNPGGTQYFGPGTRLTVL.

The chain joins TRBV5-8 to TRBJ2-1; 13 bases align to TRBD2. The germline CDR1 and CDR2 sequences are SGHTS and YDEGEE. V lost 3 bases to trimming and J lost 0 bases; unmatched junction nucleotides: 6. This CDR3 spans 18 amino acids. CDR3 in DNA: TGTGCCAGCAGCTGGGGACTAGCGGGGATCAGCTCCTACAATGAGCAGTTCTTC. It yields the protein CASSWGLAGISSYNEQFF.

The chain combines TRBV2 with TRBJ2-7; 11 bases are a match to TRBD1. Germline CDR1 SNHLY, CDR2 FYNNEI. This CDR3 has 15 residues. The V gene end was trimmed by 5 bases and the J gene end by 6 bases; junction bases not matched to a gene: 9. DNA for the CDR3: TGTGCCAGCAGTAAAGGACAGGGGGCCGCCATCGAGCAGTACTTC. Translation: CASSKGQGAAIEQYF.

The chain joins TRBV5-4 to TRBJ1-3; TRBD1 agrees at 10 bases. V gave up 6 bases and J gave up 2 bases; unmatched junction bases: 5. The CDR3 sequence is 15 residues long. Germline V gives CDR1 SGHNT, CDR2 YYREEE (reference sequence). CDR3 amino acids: CASTKGTGAGNTIYF. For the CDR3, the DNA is TGTGCCAGCACCAAGGGGACAGGGGCTGGAAACACCATATATTTT.

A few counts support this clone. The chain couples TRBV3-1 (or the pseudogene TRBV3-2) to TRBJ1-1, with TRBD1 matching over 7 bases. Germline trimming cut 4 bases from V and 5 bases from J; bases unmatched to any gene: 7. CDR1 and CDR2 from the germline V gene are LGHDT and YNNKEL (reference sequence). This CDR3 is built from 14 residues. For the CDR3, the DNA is TGTGCCAGCAGCCCAACCGGGACAGTGACTGAAGCTTTCTTT. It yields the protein CASSPTGTVTEAFF.

Here the CDR3 DNA reads TGTGCCAGCAGCCTAGACAGGGGGCTTTACACCGGGGAGCTGTTTTTT. Translating it yields CASSLDRGLYTGELFF. The genes are TRBV6-6 and TRBJ2-2; 10 bases match TRBD1. V gave up 6 bases and J gave up 3 bases; unmatched junction bases: 7. The CDR3 runs 16 residues. Germline V gives CDR1 MNHNY, CDR2 SVGAGI (reference sequence).

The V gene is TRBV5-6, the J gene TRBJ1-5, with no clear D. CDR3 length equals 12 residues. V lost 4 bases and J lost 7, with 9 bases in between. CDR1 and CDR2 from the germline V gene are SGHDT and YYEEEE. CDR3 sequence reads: CASSPRGQPQHF. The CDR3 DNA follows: TGTGCCAGCAGCCCGCGCGGGCAGCCCCAGCATTTT.

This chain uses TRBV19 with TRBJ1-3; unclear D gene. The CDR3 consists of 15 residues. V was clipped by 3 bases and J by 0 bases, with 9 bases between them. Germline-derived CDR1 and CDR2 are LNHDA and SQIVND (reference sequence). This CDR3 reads CASSMEDFSGNTIYF. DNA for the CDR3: TGTGCCAGTAGTATGGAGGATTTCTCTGGAAACACCATATATTTT.

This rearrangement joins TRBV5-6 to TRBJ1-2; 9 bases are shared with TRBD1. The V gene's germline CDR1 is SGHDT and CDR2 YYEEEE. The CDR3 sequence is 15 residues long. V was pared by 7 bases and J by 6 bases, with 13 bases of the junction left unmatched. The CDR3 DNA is TGTGCCAGCGAAGGAGGGGACAGGGTAAAGGATGGCTACACCTTC. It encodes CASEGGDRVKDGYTF.

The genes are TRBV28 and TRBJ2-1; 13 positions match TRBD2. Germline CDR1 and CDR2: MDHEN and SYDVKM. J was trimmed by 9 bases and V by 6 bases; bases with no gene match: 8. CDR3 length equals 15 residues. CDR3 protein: CASRTGTSGKSEQFF. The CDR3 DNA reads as TGTGCCAGCAGAACCGGGACTAGCGGGAAATCTGAGCAGTTCTTC.

CDR3 protein: CASSLVRGAQGSPLHF. In nucleotides, the CDR3 is TGTGCCAGCAGCTTAGTTCGGGGGGCGCAGGGTTCACCCCTCCACTTT. This sequence joins TRBV7-2 and TRBJ1-6; the D gene is possibly TRBD1 (6 bases). V shed 1 base and J shed 9 bases, with 16 bases lying between them. The CDR3 has 16 residues. CDR1 SGHTA and CDR2 FQGNSA come from the germline V gene.

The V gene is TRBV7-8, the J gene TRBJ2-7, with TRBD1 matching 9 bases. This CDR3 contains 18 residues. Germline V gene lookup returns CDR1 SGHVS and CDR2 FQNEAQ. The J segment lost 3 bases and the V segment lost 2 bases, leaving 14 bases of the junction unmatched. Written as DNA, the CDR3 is TGTGCCAGCAGCTTAAGGGACAGGGCTGCCGGGTACCTCTACGAGCAGTACTTC. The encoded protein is CASSLRDRAAGYLYEQYF.

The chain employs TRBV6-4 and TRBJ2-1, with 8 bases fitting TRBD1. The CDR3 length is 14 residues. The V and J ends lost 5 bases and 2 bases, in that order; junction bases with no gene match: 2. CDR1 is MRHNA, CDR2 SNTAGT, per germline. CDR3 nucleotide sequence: TGTGCCAGCAGTCCAGGGGGCGCCTACAATGAGCAGTTCTTC. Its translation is CASSPGGAYNEQFF.

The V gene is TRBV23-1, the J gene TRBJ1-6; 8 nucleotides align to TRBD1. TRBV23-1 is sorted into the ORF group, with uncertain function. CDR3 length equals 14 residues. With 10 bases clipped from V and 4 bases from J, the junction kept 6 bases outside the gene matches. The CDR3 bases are TGCGCCAAATCAGGGGGCAGGTATAATTCACCCCTCCACTTT. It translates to CAKSGGRYNSPLHF.

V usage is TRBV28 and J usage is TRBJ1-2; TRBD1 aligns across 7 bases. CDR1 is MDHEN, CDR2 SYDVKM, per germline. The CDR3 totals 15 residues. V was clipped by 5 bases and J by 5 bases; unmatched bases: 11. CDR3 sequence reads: CASSLDFGQVYGYTF. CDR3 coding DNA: TGTGCCAGCAGTCTCGACTTTGGACAGGTATATGGCTACACCTTC.